These 9 T cell receptor beta chains originate from one sample sequenced in a study of T-cell reconstitution after alpha-beta-depleted transplantation in children. It was with unique molecular identifiers that the TCRbeta library was prepared. TCRdb re-analysed the PCR reads in MiXCR, keeping a single row per CDR3 protein. This table holds more than 200,000 distinct CDR3 sequences, more than 15% found once. The sample consisted of PBMCs, mostly from graft donor cells, taken 360 days after TCRalphabeta/CD19-depleted stem cell transplant. The receptors come from a male patient aged 2-15 years who had a stem cell transplant for acute lymphoblastic leukemia, so the T cells may come from the graft donor.

In this sample, this clonotype turned up a few times. The genes are TRBV6-2 or TRBV6-3 and TRBJ2-5; 8 bases line up with TRBD1. Germline CDR1 reads MNHEY; CDR2 reads SVGEGT. Trimming removed 6 bases from V and 2 bases from J; junction bases left unmatched: 5. The CDR3 loop spans 14 amino acids. The CDR3 DNA reads TGTGCCAGCAGCAACAGGGGGTCACAAGAGACCCAGTACTTC. This codes for CASSNRGSQETQYF.

The chain carries TRBV13 and TRBJ2-5, with D possibly matching TRBD1 (6 bases). From germline, CDR1 is PRHDT and CDR2 FYEKMQ (reference sequence). V lost 6 bases and J lost 1, with 15 bases in between. The CDR3 covers 15 residues. CDR3 sequence (DNA): TGTGCCAGCAGTTTCCGAGTGGACAGCCAAGAGACCCAGTACTTC. It encodes CASSFRVDSQETQYF.

This clonotype has ten or more counts. V gene TRBV7-2 combines with J gene TRBJ1-6, with 7 nucleotides matching TRBD1. The V and J ends lost 1 base and 10 bases, in that order; junction bases with no gene match: 7. Germline V gene lookup returns CDR1 SGHTA and CDR2 FQGNSA. The CDR3 is 15 amino acids. Here the CDR3 reads CASSLERGRGSPLHF. DNA of the CDR3: TGTGCCAGCAGCTTAGAGAGGGGGCGAGGGTCACCCCTCCACTTT.

V and J are TRBV7-8 and TRBJ2-7; D might be TRBD1 or TRBD2, each matching 7 bases. V shed 5 bases and J shed 3 bases, with 17 bases lying between them. Germline V gene lookup returns CDR1 SGHVS and CDR2 FQNEAQ. This CDR3 is 15 amino acids long. The CDR3 sequence is CASSARGGRDYEQYF. The DNA of the CDR3 is TGTGCCAGCAGCGCCAGGGGGGGAAGGGACTACGAGCAGTACTTC.

This clonotype came up a few times. The chain employs TRBV7-4 and TRBJ2-7, with D possibly being TRBD1 or TRBD2 (5 bases each). The CDR3 loop spans 17 amino acids. The ends were cut back, 2 bases at V and 3 bases at J, with 20 bases in the middle. CDR1 is SGHVT and CDR2 is SQSDAQ in the germline V gene. CDR3 bases: TGTGCCAGCAGCTTATCGGGTTCACGGGACGGACGCTACGAGCAGTACTTC. Amino acid sequence: CASSLSGSRDGRYEQYF.

This clonotype was detected many times. V and J are TRBV7-2 and TRBJ2-7; D not certain. The CDR3 consists of 13 residues. Trimming left V 3 bases short and J 2 bases short, with 8 bases between. Germline assignment: CDR1 SGHTA and CDR2 FQGNSA. This CDR3 reads CASSLVRTYEQYF. For the CDR3, the DNA is TGTGCCAGCAGCTTGGTGAGAACCTACGAGCAGTACTTC.

V usage is TRBV12-3 or TRBV12-4 and J usage is TRBJ1-1, with 8 positions matching TRBD1. This CDR3 has 13 residues. V was pared by 10 bases and J by 8 bases, with 12 bases of the junction left unmatched. The CDR3 protein is CATKTGAIYEAFF. The CDR3 region has the DNA TGTGCCACCAAGACAGGGGCCATCTACGAAGCTTTCTTT.

This clonotype has more than one count but fewer than ten. V usage is TRBV6-5 and J usage is TRBJ1-2; possibly TRBD1 for D (6 bases). Germline V gene data show CDR1 as MNHEY and CDR2 as SVGAGI. V lost 5 bases and J 5 bases, leaving 18 bases between the germline ends. This CDR3 spans 15 amino acids. The CDR3 is CASSPSDRPLYGYTF. CDR3 nucleotide sequence: TGTGCCAGCAGTCCCTCTGACAGGCCTCTGTATGGCTACACCTTC.

The V gene is TRBV24-1, the J gene TRBJ2-5, with D unclear. V was trimmed by 1 base and J by 4 bases, leaving 9 bases between them. CDR1 is KGHDR, CDR2 SFDVKD, per germline. There are 14 residues in the CDR3. The CDR3 loop reads CATSDFDQRETQYF. The CDR3 DNA is TGTGCCACCAGTGATTTTGACCAGCGAGAGACCCAGTACTTC.